The 29 T cell receptor beta chains listed next were all sequenced from one sample in a study of T-cell reconstitution after alpha-beta-depleted transplantation in children. Construction of the TCRbeta library involved unique molecular identifiers. TCRdb used MiXCR to reprocess the PCR reads, holding one entry per CDR3 protein. The top ten clones hold under 30% of a sample with 350,000 to 500,000 distinct CDR3 sequences, roughly two fifths of them seen once. The sample in question was PBMCs, obtained before TCRalphabeta/CD19-depleted stem cell transplant. These receptors all come from a girl aged 2-15 years with aplastic anemia, due to receive a stem cell transplant.

The chain is built from TRBV7-2 and TRBJ2-3; TRBD2 matches 9 bases. This CDR3 is 16 amino acids long. V lost 2 bases to trimming and J lost 0 bases; unmatched junction nucleotides: 3. The V gene's germline CDR1 is SGHTA and CDR2 FQGNSA. The CDR3 protein is CASSLQRGASTDTQYF. The CDR3 DNA follows: TGTGCCAGCAGCTTACAGCGGGGGGCCAGCACAGATACGCAGTATTTT.

The table lists this clonotype with a few counts. The chain joins TRBV28 to TRBJ2-3; tentatively, D is TRBD2 (5 bases). This CDR3 comprises 15 residues. The V and J ends lost 5 bases and 4 bases respectively, with 16 bases between them. CDR1 is MDHEN and CDR2 is SYDVKM in the germline V gene. The CDR3 protein is CASSNPGLGSDTQYF. The CDR3 DNA is TGTGCCAGCAGTAACCCCGGACTCGGATCAGATACGCAGTATTTT. Variable domain in full (rest from reference TRBV28 and TRBJ2-3): DVKVTQSSRYLVKRTGEKVFLECVQDMDHENMFWYRQDPGLGLRLIYFSYDVKMKEKGDIPEGYSVSREKKERFSLILESASTNQTSMYLCASSNPGLGSDTQYFGPGTRLTVL.

This clonotype is a singleton in its sample. The V and J genes are TRBV5-5 and TRBJ1-2; 11 bases are a match to TRBD1. The J segment lost 8 bases and the V segment lost 4 bases, leaving 13 bases of the junction unmatched. This CDR3 has 16 amino acids. Per germline, CDR1 SGHKS and CDR2 YYEKEE (reference sequence). The CDR3 loop is CASSQSSGQGAWGYTF. CDR3 coding DNA: TGTGCCAGCAGCCAATCCAGTGGACAGGGGGCGTGGGGCTACACCTTC.

Only a few counts were recorded for this clonotype. The chain joins TRBV20-1 to TRBJ1-4; no definite D call. The length of the CDR3 is 16 residues. Germline-derived CDR1 and CDR2 are DFQATT and SNEGSKA (reference sequence). V lost 3 bases and J 4 bases, leaving 18 bases between the germline ends. The CDR3 DNA follows: TGCAGTGCTAGGACGCCGTTGCCGGGTGGTAATGAAAAACTGTTTTTT. This sequence encodes CSARTPLPGGNEKLFF.

This clonotype has a count of ten or more. The chain carries TRBV5-1 and TRBJ2-7, with TRBD2 identical over 8 bases. Trimming took 4 bases from V and 2 from J; bases not matched to a gene: 5. The CDR3 is 14 amino acids. Germline CDR1 reads SGHRS; CDR2 reads YFSETQ. CDR3: CASSPGGDAYEQYF. The CDR3 coding sequence is TGCGCCAGCAGCCCGGGGGGGGACGCCTACGAGCAGTACTTC.

This clonotype was detected only a few times. The J gene is TRBJ1-2, the V gene TRBV6-6; D unresolved. The ends were cut back, 6 bases at V and 7 bases at J, with 15 bases in the middle. The CDR3 is made up of 13 amino acids. Germline CDR1 MNHNY, CDR2 SVGAGI (reference sequence). CDR3 bases: TGTGCCAGCAGGCCGGGCCTTGAGCTTGGCTACACCTTC. It encodes CASRPGLELGYTF.

The chain couples TRBV20-1 to TRBJ1-2, with TRBD1 identical over 8 bases. The germline V gene has CDR1 DFQATT and CDR2 SNEGSKA (reference sequence). Germline trimming cut 3 bases from V and 4 bases from J; bases unmatched to any gene: 4. The CDR3 has 13 residues. CDR3 sequence reads: CSASNTGGYGYTF. In DNA, the CDR3 is TGCAGTGCTAGTAACACAGGGGGCTATGGCTACACCTTC.

The rearrangement joins TRBV6-1 to TRBJ1-2; the match to TRBD1 covers 9 bases. The V and J ends lost 5 bases and 4 bases, in that order; junction bases with no gene match: 11. Per germline, CDR1 MNHNS and CDR2 SASEGT. The length of the CDR3 is 16 residues. The CDR3 DNA reads TGTGCCAGCAGTCCGTTTTGGACAGGGGAGGTCTATGGCTACACCTTC. It encodes CASSPFWTGEVYGYTF.

In the case of this clonotype: At one end, the junction sequence differs from germline, possibly due to a read error. CDR3 nucleotides: TGCGCCAGCATGCCTGAAGGTTGGGAGACCAAGTACTTC. It yields the protein CASMPEGWETKYF. The chain has TRBV5-1 and TRBJ2-5; D may be TRBD2 (5 bases). The V gene's germline CDR1 is SGHRS and CDR2 YFSETQ. The CDR3 runs 13 residues.

This clonotype was seen repeatedly, ten times or more. The genes are TRBV14 and TRBJ2-7; 9 nucleotides agree with TRBD1. Germline V CDR1 and CDR2: SGHDN, FVKESK. The CDR3 contains 15 residues. The V gene end was trimmed by 3 bases and the J gene end by 3 bases; junction bases not matched to a gene: 6. DNA for the CDR3: TGTGCCAGCAGCCACTCGGGACAGGGTTACTACGAGCAGTACTTC. Translating gives CASSHSGQGYYEQYF.

This clonotype was seen at least ten times. The V and J genes are TRBV20-1 and TRBJ2-7; D unresolved. The CDR3 spans 13 residues. V was pared by 4 bases and J by 3 bases, with 13 bases between. From germline, CDR1 is DFQATT and CDR2 SNEGSKA (reference sequence). The CDR3 spells CSAISSLHYEQYF. DNA for the CDR3: TGCAGTGCTATTTCTAGTCTTCACTACGAGCAGTACTTC.

This chain joins TRBV10-1 and TRBJ2-1; the D is unclear. V lost 3 bases, J lost 6 bases, and 6 bases lay in between. The CDR3 is made up of 12 amino acids. Germline CDR1 WNHNN, CDR2 SYGVQD (reference sequence). CDR3 sequence reads: CASSDQSNEQFF. The CDR3 DNA follows: TGCGCCAGCAGTGATCAGTCCAATGAGCAGTTCTTC.

This clonotype was counted at least ten times. The rearrangement links TRBV5-1 to TRBJ1-3; 7 bases align to TRBD1. Germline V lookup: CDR1 SGHRS, CDR2 YFSETQ. The CDR3 contains 15 residues. J lost 3 bases, V lost 0 bases, and 3 bases had no gene match. CDR3 in amino acids: CASSLGDRSGNTIYF. DNA for the CDR3: TGCGCCAGCAGCTTGGGGGACAGAAGTGGAAACACCATATATTTT. The variable domain in full, completed from reference TRBV5-1 and TRBJ1-3, reads KAGVTQTPRYLIKTRGQQVTLSCSPISGHRSVSWYQQTPGQGLQFLFEYFSETQRNKGNFPGRFSGRQFSNSRSEMNVSTLELGDSALYLCASSLGDRSGNTIYFGEGSWLTVV.

This clonotype was seen only a few times. V gene TRBV12-3 or TRBV12-4 combines with J gene TRBJ2-1, with TRBD2 matching 9 bases. V shed 7 bases and J 8 bases; nucleotides not matched to a gene: 12. This CDR3 has 15 amino acids. The CDR3, as DNA: TGTGCCAGCATCCTTTCCGGTAGCGGGAGTTATGAGCAGTTCTTC. It specifies CASILSGSGSYEQFF.

The CDR3 sequence is CASSLIEGNIQYF. DNA of the CDR3: TGTGCCAGCAGTTTAATCGAGGGGAACATTCAGTACTTC. The chain joins TRBV28 to TRBJ2-4, with D perhaps given as TRBD1 or TRBD2 (5 bases each). CDR1 MDHEN and CDR2 SYDVKM come from the germline V gene. This CDR3 contains 13 residues. Trimming removed 2 bases at V and 7 bases at J, with 9 bases between.

J is TRBJ1-1 and V is TRBV6-5; D is unresolved. Deletions cut 0 bases from V and 6 bases from J, with 14 bases between. The germline V gene has CDR1 MNHEY and CDR2 SVGAGI. The CDR3 is 15 amino acids. As DNA, the CDR3 is TGTGCCAGCAGTTACTCCCATCCCGTGTCGGCTGAAGCTTTCTTT. It specifies CASSYSHPVSAEAFF.

This clonotype has a count of ten or more. One base away lies a much larger clone, so this may be a sequencing read error. CDR3 DNA: TGCGCCAGCAGCTTGACAGGGGAGGATCAGCCCCAGCATTTT. Its translation is CASSLTGEDQPQHF. The chain recombines TRBV5-1 with TRBJ1-5, with 7 bases matching TRBD1. Germline loops: CDR1 SGHRS, CDR2 YFSETQ. J was trimmed by 5 bases and V by 1 base; bases with no gene match: 3. This CDR3 has 14 residues.

This clonotype showed up many times. The gene calls are TRBV7-2 and TRBJ2-3; no clear D gene. The CDR3 extends over 14 amino acids. Germline-derived CDR1 and CDR2 are SGHTA and FQGNSA. V gave up 0 bases and J gave up 2 bases, with 6 bases separating them. The CDR3 here is CASSLAGVTDTQYF. Written as DNA, the CDR3 is TGTGCCAGCAGCTTAGCTGGGGTCACAGATACGCAGTATTTT.

The rearrangement links TRBV9 to TRBJ2-2, with D possibly TRBD2 on 5 matching bases. The V gene's germline CDR1 is SGDLS and CDR2 YYNGEE. CDR3 length: 16 residues. Trimming pared 0 bases from V and 0 bases from J, leaving 9 bases between. Here the CDR3 DNA reads TGTGCCAGCAGCGTAGAGGCTAGCCCGAACACCGGGGAGCTGTTTTTT. It is translated as CASSVEASPNTGELFF.

For the CDR3, the DNA is TGCGCCAGCAGCCAAGATCGGGCAGGTTGGGGCAATCAGCCCCAGCATTTT. This codes for CASSQDRAGWGNQPQHF. The genes are TRBV4-1 and TRBJ1-5; D is unclear. The V end lost 0 bases, the J end lost 2 bases, and 14 bases lay between the germline ends. Germline loops: CDR1 MGHRA, CDR2 YSYEKL. CDR3 length: 17 amino acids.

Worth noting for this clonotype: Possible read error: a much larger clone is one base away. In DNA, the CDR3 is TGTGCCAGCAGTCGGCTAGCGGGAGTCGCCTACAATAAGCAGTTCTTC. Its protein is CASSRLAGVAYNKQFF. This chain links TRBV12-3 or TRBV12-4 with TRBJ2-1; TRBD2 matches at 10 bases. The CDR3 totals 16 residues.

V and J are TRBV7-6 and TRBJ2-2, with 9 bases fitting TRBD1. V gave up 4 bases and J gave up 7 bases; unmatched junction bases: 4. The CDR3 has 14 residues. The germline CDR1 and CDR2 sequences are SGHVS and FNYEAQ. The CDR3 sequence: CASSSRTGDGELFF. CDR3 nucleotides: TGTGCCAGCAGCTCCCGGACAGGGGACGGGGAGCTGTTTTTT.

In its sample, this clonotype was seen a few times. This sequence joins TRBV20-1 and TRBJ1-2; TRBD1 might be the D (6 bases). V was shortened by 3 bases and J by 4 bases, with 18 bases between the two germline ends. The CDR3 length is 15 residues. Germline loops: CDR1 DFQATT, CDR2 SNEGSKA (reference sequence). CDR3 sequence: CSASRGGRSSYGYTF. For the CDR3, the DNA is TGCAGTGCTAGTAGAGGGGGACGCTCATCCTATGGCTACACCTTC.

This clonotype was detected a few times. The gene calls are TRBV30 and TRBJ1-5, with TRBD1 identical over 7 bases. The CDR3 sequence is 12 residues long. Germline loops: CDR1 GTSNPN, CDR2 SVGIG (reference sequence). V lost 6 bases, J lost 4 bases, and 3 bases stayed unmatched. CDR3 protein: CACKTGNQPQHF. In DNA form, the CDR3 reads TGTGCCTGCAAGACAGGGAATCAGCCCCAGCATTTT.

In its sample, this clonotype was seen many times. The V gene is TRBV28, the J gene TRBJ2-7, with D possibly being TRBD2 (6 bases). CDR3 length equals 14 residues. Deletions cut 3 bases from V and 2 bases from J, with 11 bases between. The germline V gene has CDR1 MDHEN and CDR2 SYDVKM. The CDR3 here is CASSFLAGTYEQYF. CDR3 DNA: TGTGCCAGCAGTTTTCTCGCGGGGACCTACGAGCAGTACTTC.

This clonotype was observed many times. The chain has TRBV7-9 and TRBJ2-7; D call uncertain. The germline V and J ends were trimmed by 6 bases and 4 bases, with 16 bases remaining between them. The CDR3 is 14 amino acids. Germline V lookup: CDR1 SEHNR, CDR2 FQNEAQ (reference sequence). CDR3 residues: CASSGSPEAYEQYF. Here the CDR3 DNA reads TGTGCCAGCAGTGGGTCCCCCGAGGCGTACGAGCAGTACTTC. Variable domain in full (rest from reference TRBV7-9 and TRBJ2-7): DTGVSQNPRHKITKRGQNVTFRCDPISEHNRLYWYRQTLGQGPEFLTYFQNEAQLEKSRLLSDRFSAERPKGSFSTLEIQRTEQGDSAMYLCASSGSPEAYEQYFGPGTRLTVT.

This clonotype was seen ten or more times. The V call is TRBV7-2, the J call TRBJ1-4, with a tentative D call TRBD1 (6 bases). The CDR3 is 14 residues long. Trimming removed 6 bases from V and 5 bases from J, with 13 bases in between. Looked up from germline, CDR1 is SGHTA and CDR2 is FQGNSA. The CDR3 bases are TGTGCCAGCAGTCAACAGGGTGCCAATGAAAAACTGTTTTTT. It encodes CASSQQGANEKLFF.

Concerning this clonotype: This may stem from a read error, because a much larger clone lies one nucleotide away. The CDR3: CASSFGRFDRRNYGDTF. The CDR3 bases are TGTGCCAGCAGCTTTGGCCGTTTTGACAGACGTAACTATGGCGACACCTTC. V gene TRBV11-2 combines with J gene TRBJ1-2; possibly TRBD1 for D (5 bases). CDR1 is SGHAT and CDR2 is FQNNGV in the germline V gene. The CDR3 is 17 residues long.

The genes are TRBV5-1 and TRBJ2-7, with D tentatively TRBD2 (5 bases). The V gene's germline CDR1 is SGHRS and CDR2 YFSETQ. Trimming pared 4 bases from V and 6 bases from J, leaving 11 bases between. The CDR3 is 12 residues long. The CDR3 loop reads CASSLDGVEQYF. CDR3 nucleotides: TGCGCCAGCAGCCTGGACGGGGTCGAGCAGTACTTC.